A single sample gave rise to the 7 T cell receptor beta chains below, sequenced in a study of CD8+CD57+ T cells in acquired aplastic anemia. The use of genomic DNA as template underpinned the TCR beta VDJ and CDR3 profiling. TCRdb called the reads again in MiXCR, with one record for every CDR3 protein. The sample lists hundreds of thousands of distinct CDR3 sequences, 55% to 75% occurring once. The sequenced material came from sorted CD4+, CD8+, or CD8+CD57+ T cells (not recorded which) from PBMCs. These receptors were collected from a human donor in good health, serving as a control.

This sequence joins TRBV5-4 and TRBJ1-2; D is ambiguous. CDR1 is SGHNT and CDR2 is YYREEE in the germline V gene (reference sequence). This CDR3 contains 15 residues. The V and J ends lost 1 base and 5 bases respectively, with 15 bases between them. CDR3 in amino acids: CASSLNSDLLYGYTF. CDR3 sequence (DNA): TGTGCCAGCAGCTTGAACAGCGATCTTCTGTATGGCTACACCTTC.

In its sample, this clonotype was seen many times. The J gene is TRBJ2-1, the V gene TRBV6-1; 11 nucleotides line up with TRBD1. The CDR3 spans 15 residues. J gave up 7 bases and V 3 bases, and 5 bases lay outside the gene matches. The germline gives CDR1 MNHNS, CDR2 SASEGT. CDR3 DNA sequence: TGTGCCAGCAGTGACCCGGGACAGGGGGAGAATGAGCAGTTCTTC. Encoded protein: CASSDPGQGENEQFF.

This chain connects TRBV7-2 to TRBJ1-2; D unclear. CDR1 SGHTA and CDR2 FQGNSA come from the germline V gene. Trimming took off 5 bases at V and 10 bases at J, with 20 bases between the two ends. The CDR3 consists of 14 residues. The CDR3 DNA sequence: TGTGCCAGCAGCCAAGCAAGAGCGAGCTATAACTACACCTTC. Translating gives CASSQARASYNYTF.

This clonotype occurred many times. The CDR3 coding sequence is TGTGCCAGCAGTTATACGGGACACAGCAATCAGCCCCAGCATTTT. As protein: CASSYTGHSNQPQHF. The gene calls are TRBV6-2 or TRBV6-3 and TRBJ1-5; D perhaps matches TRBD1 (6 bases). Between the trimmed V and J ends, which lost 3 bases and 1 base, there was a span of 10 bases. Germline values: CDR1 MNHEY, CDR2 SVGEGT. CDR3 length equals 15 residues.

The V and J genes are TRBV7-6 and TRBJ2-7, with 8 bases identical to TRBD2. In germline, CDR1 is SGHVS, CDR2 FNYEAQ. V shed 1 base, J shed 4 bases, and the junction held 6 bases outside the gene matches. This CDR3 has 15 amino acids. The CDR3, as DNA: TGTGCCAGCAGCTTAGGTAGCGGGATGATTTACGAGCAGTACTTC. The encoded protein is CASSLGSGMIYEQYF.

The CDR3 region has the DNA TGCGCCAGCAGCTTACAGGGAGATCAGCGCACAGATACGCAGTATTTT. Residues: CASSLQGDQRTDTQYF. This chain uses TRBV5-1 with TRBJ2-3; D possibly corresponds to TRBD1 (6 bases). Germline lookup yields CDR1 SGHRS and CDR2 YFSETQ. The V end was cut by 2 bases, the J end by 1 base, with 14 bases between. The CDR3 extends over 16 amino acids.

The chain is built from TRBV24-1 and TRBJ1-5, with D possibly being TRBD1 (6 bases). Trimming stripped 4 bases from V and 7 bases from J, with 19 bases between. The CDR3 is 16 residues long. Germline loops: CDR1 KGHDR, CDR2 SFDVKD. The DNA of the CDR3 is TGTGCCACCAGTGACAAAAACCGGGGGGCTGGGCAGCCCCAGCATTTT. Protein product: CATSDKNRGAGQPQHF.